This paragraph reports one T cell receptor beta chain. The data derive from a study of blood T cell repertoires in COVID-19. This CDR3 comprises 15 residues. Germline values: CDR1 SGHRS, CDR2 YFSETQ. Trimming took 4 bases from V and 4 from J, leaving 15 bases between them. Repertoires were generated with immunoSEQ multiplex PCR, while TCRdb's copy carries only in-frame clones and drops some. The sample has 210,000 or so clones, around 90% seen once. This chain joins TRBV5-1 and TRBJ1-3; D possibly corresponds to TRBD1 (6 bases). The source of this sequence is a man aged 50 or older with acute or convalescent COVID-19. Material for sequencing was peripheral blood. CDR3 in amino acids: CASSPQGLGGNTIYF. CDR3 bases: TGCGCCAGCAGCCCTCAGGGGCTTGGGGGAAACACCATATATTTT.